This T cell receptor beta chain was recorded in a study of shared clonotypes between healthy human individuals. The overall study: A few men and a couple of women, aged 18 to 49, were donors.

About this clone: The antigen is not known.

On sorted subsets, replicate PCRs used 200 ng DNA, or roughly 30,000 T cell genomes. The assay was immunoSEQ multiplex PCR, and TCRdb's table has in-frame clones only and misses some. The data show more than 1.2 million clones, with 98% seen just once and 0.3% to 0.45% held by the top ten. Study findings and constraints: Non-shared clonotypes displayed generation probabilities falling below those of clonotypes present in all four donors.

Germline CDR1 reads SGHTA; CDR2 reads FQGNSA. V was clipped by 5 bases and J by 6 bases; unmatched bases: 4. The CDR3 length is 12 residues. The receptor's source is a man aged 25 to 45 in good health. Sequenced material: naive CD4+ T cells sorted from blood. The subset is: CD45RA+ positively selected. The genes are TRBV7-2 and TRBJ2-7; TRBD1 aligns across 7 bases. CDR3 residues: CASSQDRAEQYF. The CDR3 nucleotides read TGTGCCAGCAGCCAAGACAGGGCCGAGCAGTACTTC.